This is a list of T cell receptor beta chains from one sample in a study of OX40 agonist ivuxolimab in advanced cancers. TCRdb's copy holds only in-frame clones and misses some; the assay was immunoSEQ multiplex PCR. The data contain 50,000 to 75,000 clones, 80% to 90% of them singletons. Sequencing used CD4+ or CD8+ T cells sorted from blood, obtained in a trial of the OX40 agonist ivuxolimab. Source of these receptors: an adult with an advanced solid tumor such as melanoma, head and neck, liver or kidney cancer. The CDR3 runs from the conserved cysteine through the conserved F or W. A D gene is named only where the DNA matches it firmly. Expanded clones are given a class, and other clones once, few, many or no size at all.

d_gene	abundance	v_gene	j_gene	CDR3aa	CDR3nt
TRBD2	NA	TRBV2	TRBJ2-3	CASSVYGGAADTQYF	TGTGCCAGCAGTGTTTACGGGGGGGCCGCAGATACGCAGTATTTT
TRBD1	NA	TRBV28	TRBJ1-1	CASRQMGQAGGTEAFF	TGTGCCAGCAGACAAATGGGACAGGCTGGGGGGACTGAAGCTTTCTTT
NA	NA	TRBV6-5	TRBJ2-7	CASSYFRGSYEQYF	TGTGCCAGCAGTTATTTTCGCGGTTCCTACGAGCAGTACTTC
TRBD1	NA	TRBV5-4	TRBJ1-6	CASNDRGDNSPLHF	TGTGCCAGCAACGACAGGGGCGATAATTCACCCCTCCACTTT
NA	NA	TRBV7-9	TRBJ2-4	CASEGHLAKNIQYF	TGTGCCAGCGAGGGGCACCTAGCCAAAAACATTCAGTACTTC
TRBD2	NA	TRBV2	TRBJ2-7	CASSGGSGRNTYEQYF	TGTGCCAGCAGTGGAGGTAGCGGGAGGAATACCTACGAGCAGTACTTC
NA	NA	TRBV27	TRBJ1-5	CASSLRGANQPQHF	TGTGCCAGCTCCCTTAGGGGCGCCAATCAGCCCCAGCATTTT
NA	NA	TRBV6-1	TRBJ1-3	CAIWTWPGNTIYF	TGTGCCATCTGGACTTGGCCTGGAAACACCATATATTTT
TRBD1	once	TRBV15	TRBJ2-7	CATSGTGGSYEQYF	TGTGCCACCAGCGGGACAGGGGGCTCCTACGAGCAGTACTTC
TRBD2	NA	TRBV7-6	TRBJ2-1	CASSLGRLAGGPSYNEQFF	TGTGCCAGCAGCTTAGGGAGACTAGCGGGGGGGCCAAGCTACAATGAGCAGTTCTTC
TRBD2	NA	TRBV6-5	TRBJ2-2	CASTPGLAVTGELFF	TGTGCCAGCACTCCGGGACTAGCGGTAACCGGGGAGCTGTTTTTT
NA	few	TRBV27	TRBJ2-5	CASSIQAGTQWETQYF	TGTGCCAGCAGCATCCAGGCAGGGACCCAGTGGGAGACCCAGTACTTC
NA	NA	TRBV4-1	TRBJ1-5	CASSLGGVGNQPQHF	TGCGCCAGCAGCCTGGGAGGGGTCGGCAATCAGCCCCAGCATTTT
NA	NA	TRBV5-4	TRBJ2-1	CASSPAVGLYNEQFF	TGTGCCAGCAGCCCAGCCGTTGGGCTCTACAATGAGCAGTTCTTC
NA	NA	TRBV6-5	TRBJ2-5	CASSYLPGPPQETQYF	TGTGCCAGCAGTTACTTGCCGGGGCCTCCGCAAGAGACCCAGTACTTC
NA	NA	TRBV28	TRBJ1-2	CASSSPDSRNYGYTF	TGTGCCAGCAGTTCCCCGGACAGCCGCAACTATGGCTACACCTTC
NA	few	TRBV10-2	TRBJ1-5	CASSVGDAQPQHF	TGCGCCAGCAGTGTGGGGGACGCCCAGCCCCAGCATTTT
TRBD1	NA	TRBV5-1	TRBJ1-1	CASFLQGGSTEAFF	TGCGCCAGCTTCCTCCAGGGGGGGAGTACTGAAGCTTTCTTT
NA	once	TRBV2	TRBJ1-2	CASSEGMRSYGYTF	TGTGCCAGCAGTGAAGGCATGAGAAGTTATGGCTACACCTTC
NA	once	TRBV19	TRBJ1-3	CASSYDIPGNTIYF	TGTGCCAGTAGTTACGACATCCCTGGAAACACCATATATTTT
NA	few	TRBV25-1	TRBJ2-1	CASSSQGSEFF	TGTGCCAGCAGTTCCCAGGGAAGTGAGTTCTTC